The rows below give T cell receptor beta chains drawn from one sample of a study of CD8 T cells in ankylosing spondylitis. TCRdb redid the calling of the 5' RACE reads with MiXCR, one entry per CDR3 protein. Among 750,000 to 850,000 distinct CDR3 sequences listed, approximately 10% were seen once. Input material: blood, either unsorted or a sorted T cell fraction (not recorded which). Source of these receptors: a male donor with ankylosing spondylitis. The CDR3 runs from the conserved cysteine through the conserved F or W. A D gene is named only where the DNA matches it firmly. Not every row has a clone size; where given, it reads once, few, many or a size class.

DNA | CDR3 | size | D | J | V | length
TGCAGCGTTGATCGAGGGACTGGAAACACCATATATTTT | CSVDRGTGNTIYF | . | . | TRBJ1-3 | TRBV29-1 | 13
TGTGCCAGCAGCCGTGGACTCATCTGCAATGAGCAGTTCTTC | CASSRGLICNEQFF | . | . | TRBJ2-1 | TRBV3-1 | 14
TGTGCCAGCAGCCTTCCCAACGTCGGGAGCTCTGGAAACACCATATATTTT | CASSLPNVGSSGNTIYF | few | . | TRBJ1-3 | TRBV4-2 | 17
TGTGCCAGCAGTCCGGCCCCGGCAGGGAACTATGGCTACACCTTC | CASSPAPAGNYGYTF | . | . | TRBJ1-2 | TRBV7-2 | 15
TGCGCCAGCAGCCTGCGACTCGGAGCGGGGGCTCAAGAGACCCAGTACTTC | CASSLRLGAGAQETQYF | few | TRBD2 | TRBJ2-5 | TRBV5-1 | 17
TGTGCCATCAGTGAGTCACCATCCCTTGCCGGAACCGGGGAGCTGTTTTTT | CAISESPSLAGTGELFF | . | . | TRBJ2-2 | TRBV10-3 | 17
TGCAGTGCTCCCATGGTGGGAGAGACCCAGTACTTC | CSAPMVGETQYF | many | . | TRBJ2-5 | TRBV20-1 | 12
TGTGCCAGCAGTCCACGAGGGGCACAAGGTAGCGGGAGGGCCAATGAGCAGTTCTTC | CASSPRGAQGSGRANEQFF | few | TRBD2 | TRBJ2-1 | TRBV6-1 | 19
TGCAGCGCCGGAGGTTCCGGGGAGCTGTTTTTT | CSAGGSGELFF | . | . | TRBJ2-2 | TRBV29-1 | 11
TGTGCCAGCAGCGTCCGGCTAGCGGGAGGGTGGAATGAGCAGTTCTTC | CASSVRLAGGWNEQFF | few | TRBD2 | TRBJ2-1 | TRBV9 | 16
TGCGCCAGCAGCCAATCAGGGGTGATGTACAATGAGCAGTTCTTC | CASSQSGVMYNEQFF | many | . | TRBJ2-1 | TRBV4-1 | 15
TGTGCCAGCAGGGGCTGGGAGGAAGCCAAAAACATTCAGTACTTC | CASRGWEEAKNIQYF | few | . | TRBJ2-4 | TRBV6-2/TRBV6-3 | 15
TGTGCCTGGGACAGGGGGCGGACTAGCTCCTACGAGCAGTACTTC | CAWDRGRTSSYEQYF | . | TRBD1 | TRBJ2-7 | TRBV30 | 15
TGCAGTGCTAGAGAGGCTAGCGGGAGTGGGGAGACCCAGTACTTC | CSAREASGSGETQYF | few | TRBD2 | TRBJ2-5 | TRBV20-1 | 15
TGTGCCAGCAGCGACTTGACTAGCGGGGATGAGCAGTTCTTC | CASSDLTSGDEQFF | few | TRBD2 | TRBJ2-1 | TRBV11-2 | 14
TGTGCCAGCAGTTACTTACGGGACAGGGGCTTGTTCATCTCCTACGAGCAGTACTTC | CASSYLRDRGLFISYEQYF | few | TRBD1 | TRBJ2-7 | TRBV6-8 | 19
TGTGCCACCAGCAGAGATTTAAGTGAAAAACTGTTTTTT | CATSRDLSEKLFF | many | . | TRBJ1-4 | TRBV15 | 13
TGCGCCAGCAGCGATTACAGGGGGCACGGCTACGAGCAGTACTTC | CASSDYRGHGYEQYF | . | TRBD1 | TRBJ2-7 | TRBV5-1 | 15
TGTGCCAGCTCCCTTCAGGCGACCCTCTACGAGCAGTACTTC | CASSLQATLYEQYF | . | . | TRBJ2-7 | TRBV18 | 14
TGTGCCAGCAGCCCCCGGGAGGACGGGGAGACCCAGTACTTC | CASSPREDGETQYF | many | TRBD2 | TRBJ2-5 | TRBV7-8 | 14
TGTGCCAGCAGCTCGAACCTACAGGGGGTCGAGCAGTACTTC | CASSSNLQGVEQYF | few | TRBD1 | TRBJ2-7 | TRBV11-2 | 14
TGCAGCGTTGAGGACGGCGGGACTAGCGGGATGCATGAGCAGTTCTTC | CSVEDGGTSGMHEQFF | many | TRBD2 | TRBJ2-1 | TRBV29-1 | 16
TGTGCCAGCAGCCAGAGCTGGGGAGATACGCAGTATTTT | CASSQSWGDTQYF | few | . | TRBJ2-3 | TRBV3-1 | 13
TGTGCCAGCAGGCGAGGGGGGGGCTCTGGGGCCAACGTCCTGACTTTC | CASRRGGGSGANVLTF | few | . | TRBJ2-6 | TRBV12-3/TRBV12-4 | 16
TGTGCCAGCACGTCAATCTCCTATTCACCCCTCCACTTT | CASTSISYSPLHF | . | . | TRBJ1-6 | TRBV2 | 13
TGTGCCAGCAGGGACAGCCCAGGTTCACCCCTCCACTTT | CASRDSPGSPLHF | few | . | TRBJ1-6 | TRBV7-9 | 13
TGTGCCAGCAGCTTCCAGGCGGGATCCTACAATGAGCAGTTCTTC | CASSFQAGSYNEQFF | . | . | TRBJ2-1 | TRBV7-2 | 15
TGCGCCAGCAGCTTAGACAGCGAGACCCAGTACTTC | CASSLDSETQYF | many | . | TRBJ2-5 | TRBV5-1 | 12
TGCGCCAGCAGCCAATTCCCCCACTTGGGGGAAGAGGAAAAACTGTTTTTT | CASSQFPHLGEEEKLFF | . | . | TRBJ1-4 | TRBV4-3 | 17
TGCGCCAGCAGCCAAGATAGGGGCTACAATGAGCAGTTCTTC | CASSQDRGYNEQFF | many | . | TRBJ2-1 | TRBV4-1 | 14
TGTGCCAGCAGCCGGGGCGGCGGGGGGAGCTCCTACGAGCAGTACTTC | CASSRGGGGSSYEQYF | . | TRBD2 | TRBJ2-7 | TRBV7-2 | 16
TGTGCCAGCAGCTTTCAAGCAGCCGGGACTAGCGGGGGGACCCCCACGAATACGCAGTATTTT | CASSFQAAGTSGGTPTNTQYF | few | TRBD2 | TRBJ2-3 | TRBV7-3 | 21